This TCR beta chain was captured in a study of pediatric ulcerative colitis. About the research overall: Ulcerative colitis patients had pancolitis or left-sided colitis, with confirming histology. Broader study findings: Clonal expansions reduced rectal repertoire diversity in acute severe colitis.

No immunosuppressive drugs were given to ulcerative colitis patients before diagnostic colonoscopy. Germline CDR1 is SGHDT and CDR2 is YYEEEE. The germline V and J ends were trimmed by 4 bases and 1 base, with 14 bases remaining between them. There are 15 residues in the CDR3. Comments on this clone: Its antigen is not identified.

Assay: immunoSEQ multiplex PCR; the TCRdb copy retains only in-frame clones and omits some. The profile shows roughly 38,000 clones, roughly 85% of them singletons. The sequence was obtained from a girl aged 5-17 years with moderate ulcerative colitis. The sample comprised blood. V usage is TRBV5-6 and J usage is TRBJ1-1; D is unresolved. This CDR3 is CASSPETRPNTEAFF. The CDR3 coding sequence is TGTGCCAGCAGCCCAGAAACCAGACCGAACACTGAAGCTTTCTTT.